Listed below are T cell receptor beta chains from one sample, sequenced in a study of radiotherapy plus CTLA-4 blockade in lung cancer. Sequenced by immunoSEQ multiplex PCR; TCRdb stores in-frame clones only, minus some. The repertoire holds under 35,000 clones, 60% to 80% seen once, with roughly 4.7% in the top ten. The sample here was peripheral blood, taken from a patient treated with radiotherapy plus ipilimumab. The source is a human donor with non-small cell lung cancer whose response to radiotherapy plus ipilimumab could not be evaluated. The CDR3 runs from the conserved cysteine through the conserved F or W. The order of the fields is clone size, D gene, J gene, V gene, CDR3 protein, CDR3 DNA. The D gene is left open where the match is weak. Part of the rows lack a size; the others show once, few, many or a class for expanded clones.

-	-	TRBJ1-1	TRBV18	CASSTKTNSEAFF	TGTGCCAGCTCAACAAAGACAAATTCTGAAGCTTTCTTT
-	-	TRBJ2-7	TRBV11-2	CASSLERTAAYEQYF	TGTGCCAGCAGCTTAGAACGGACAGCGGCCTACGAGCAGTACTTC
few	TRBD1	TRBJ1-4	TRBV4-1	CASSQYHRGTNEKLFF	TGCGCCAGCAGCCAATACCACAGGGGGACTAATGAAAAACTGTTTTTT
-	TRBD2	TRBJ2-7	TRBV5-1	CASRGSGTEQYF	TGCGCCAGCAGAGGTAGCGGGACCGAGCAGTACTTC
few	TRBD1	TRBJ1-5	TRBV5-5	CASSPGTGFSQPQHF	TGTGCCAGCAGCCCCGGGACAGGTTTCAGTCAGCCCCAGCATTTT
-	-	TRBJ1-1	TRBV29-1	CSVEGAVMNTEAFF	TGCAGCGTTGAAGGGGCAGTGATGAACACTGAAGCTTTCTTT
-	TRBD1	TRBJ1-5	TRBV6-4	CASSVESRYRGLSEPQHF	TGTGCCAGCAGTGTCGAGTCAAGGTACAGGGGCCTGTCGGAGCCCCAGCATTTT
-	-	TRBJ1-1	TRBV19	CASSIEGVEAFF	TGTGCCAGTAGTATAGAAGGGGTTGAAGCTTTCTTT
-	TRBD1	TRBJ2-7	TRBV6-5	CASSYPGQGYEQYF	TGTGCCAGCAGTTATCCGGGACAGGGCTACGAGCAGTACTTC
-	-	TRBJ2-1	TRBV5-1	CASSFTQGSSYNEQFF	TGCGCCAGCAGCTTTACACAGGGCAGCTCCTACAATGAGCAGTTCTTC
-	-	TRBJ1-5	TRBV6-1	CASRGGPNQPQHF	TGTGCCAGCAGGGGGGGGCCTAATCAGCCCCAGCATTTT